In its sample, the clone carrying this T cell receptor beta chain was seen once. The data are from a study of shared clonotypes between healthy human individuals. The wider study: Each donor contributed plates that comprised three CD4 naive, three CD4 memory, two CD8 naive and one CD8 memory.

Germline-derived CDR1 and CDR2 are KGHSH and LQKENI. The V end lost 1 base, the J end lost 1 base, and 10 bases lay between the germline ends. CDR3 size: 15 residues. Source study methods: In the immunoSEQ data, sequences were junction-only and lacked quality scores, so filtering differed. TCRdb keeps only in-frame clones here, not all; method: immunoSEQ multiplex PCR. V and J calls and clone size are given by that table; D and trimming were obtained from the DNA. The sample contains some 1,400,000 clones, over 95% of which appear only once. Sequencing used naive CD4+ T cells sorted from blood. Subset of the sample: CD45RA+ positively selected. The receptor comes from a man aged 25 to 45 in good health. The V call is TRBV18, the J call TRBJ1-1; no clear D gene. As DNA, the CDR3 is TGTGCCAGCTCACCACGGGTGACGTCGAACACTGAAGCTTTCTTT. Protein: CASSPRVTSNTEAFF.